This passage covers 5 T cell receptor beta chains from one sample sequenced in a study of T-cell memory formation after mild COVID-19 (dated by TCRdb to the early 2020s). Receptors were amplified or captured by 5' RACE. The instrument given in TCRdb is Illumina NovaSeq 6000. TCRdb reprocessed the public reads (quality trimming at Q25 with fastp, clone calling with MiXCR) and kept in-frame beta chains. Each entry merges the rows of one CDR3 protein and shows their most common DNA and genes. For this sample there are roughly 400,000 distinct CDR3 sequences; roughly 26% appear just once. Of the sample, roughly 8.9% is held by the ten largest clones. Sequencing input: PBMCs or a T cell subset sorted from them (not recorded which). The receptors here all came from an adult woman who had mild COVID-19 (a few samples of this study predate the infection). The sample titles of this study are shuffled in the database, so cell type and time point are left out; the donor was told from shared clones.

The rearrangement links TRBV24-1 to TRBJ2-1; D is unclear. Per germline, CDR1 KGHDR and CDR2 SFDVKD. Trimming took 2 bases from V and 2 from J, leaving 6 bases between them. This CDR3 comprises 14 residues. The CDR3 coding sequence is TGTGCCACCAGTGATTATAACGCCTACAATGAGCAGTTCTTC. Translation: CATSDYNAYNEQFF.

This clonotype was detected only a few times. The chain carries TRBV5-5 and TRBJ2-3; perhaps D is TRBD1 or TRBD2 (6 bases each). V was trimmed by 5 bases and J by 3 bases, leaving 19 bases between them. Germline assignment: CDR1 SGHKS and CDR2 YYEKEE (reference sequence). CDR3 length equals 16 residues. CDR3 sequence: CASRDSGARGTDTQYF. CDR3 nucleotides: TGTGCCAGCAGGGACTCGGGGGCGAGGGGGACAGATACGCAGTATTTT.

This clonotype was picked up a small number of times. V and J are TRBV18 and TRBJ2-7; the D gene is possibly TRBD1 (7 bases). The V gene's germline CDR1 is KGHSH and CDR2 LQKENI. This CDR3 has 14 residues. V gave up 3 bases and J gave up 3 bases, with 12 bases separating them. CDR3 residues: CASSPNRGGYEQYF. The CDR3 region has the DNA TGTGCCAGCTCACCTAACAGGGGAGGCTACGAGCAGTACTTC.

CDR3: CASSLGGFGGEYGYTF. CDR3 nucleotides: TGTGCCAGCAGCTTAGGTGGCTTTGGAGGAGAATATGGCTACACCTTC. The chain joins TRBV13 to TRBJ1-2; D ambiguous. V dropped 0 bases and J dropped 5 bases, with 16 bases sitting between them. CDR1 and CDR2 from the germline V gene are PRHDT and FYEKMQ (reference sequence). This CDR3 has 16 residues.

The rearrangement uses TRBV29-1 and TRBJ1-2, with D perhaps TRBD1 (5 bases). Germline assignment: CDR1 SQVTM and CDR2 ANQGSEA. The CDR3 totals 11 residues. V shed 6 bases and J shed 4 bases, with 9 bases lying between them. CDR3 nucleotide sequence: TGCAGCGTGCAGGGTGTCTATGGCTACACCTTC. It encodes CSVQGVYGYTF.